These 6 T cell receptor beta chains came from one sample sequenced in a study of blood T cell repertoires in COVID-19. Here immunoSEQ multiplex PCR was the method, and the copy in TCRdb shows in-frame clones only, minus some. The sample consists of around 180,000 clones, just under 80% of them appearing once. Sequences were obtained from peripheral blood. These receptors came from an older man with active or convalescent COVID-19.

This clone has just a few counts. The rearrangement links TRBV7-9 to TRBJ2-2; tentative D call: TRBD2 (5 bases). The CDR3 is 13 amino acids. With 1 base removed from V and 5 bases from J, the gap between germline ends came to 5 bases. Germline assignment: CDR1 SEHNR and CDR2 FQNEAQ (reference sequence). In nucleotides, the CDR3 is TGTGCCAGCAGCTTAGGAGGGACCGGGGAGCTGTTTTTT. Translated: CASSLGGTGELFF.

V is TRBV4-3 and J is TRBJ1-1, with D perhaps TRBD1 (6 bases). V was pared by 1 base and J by 3 bases, with 15 bases between. Germline values: CDR1 LGHNA, CDR2 YSLEER. The CDR3 has 16 residues. The CDR3 loop is CASSQAPQPGDTEAFF. CDR3 nucleotide sequence: TGCGCCAGCAGCCAAGCTCCTCAGCCAGGGGACACTGAAGCTTTCTTT.

The chain carries TRBV4-1 and TRBJ2-3, with 11 bases fitting TRBD2. The CDR3 is made up of 17 amino acids. Germline V CDR1 and CDR2: MGHRA, YSYEKL. With V trimmed by 1 base and J by 5 bases, 8 bases remained unmatched. This CDR3 is CASSQAGSGRVGDTQYF. In DNA, the CDR3 is TGCGCCAGCAGCCAAGCGGGTAGCGGGAGGGTGGGAGATACGCAGTATTTT.

The chain has TRBV6-4 and TRBJ1-1, with D possibly being TRBD1 (5 bases). V dropped 6 bases and J dropped 7 bases, with 18 bases sitting between them. The germline gives CDR1 MRHNA, CDR2 SNTAGT. The CDR3 runs to 14 residues. For the CDR3, the DNA is TGTGCCAGCAGCCCAGACAGTCGCAGTGGTGAAGCTTTCTTT. Its protein is CASSPDSRSGEAFF.

This clone was seen more than once but under ten times. The chain joins TRBV7-9 to TRBJ2-3; unclear D gene. Trimming took 9 bases from V and 2 from J, leaving 9 bases between them. The CDR3 covers 12 residues. The germline V gene has CDR1 SEHNR and CDR2 FQNEAQ (reference sequence). The CDR3 here is CASTGHTDTQYF. The DNA for the CDR3 is TGTGCCAGTACGGGCCACACAGATACGCAGTATTTT.

The CDR3: CASSLDRGTLPGEQFF. CDR3 in DNA: TGTGCCAGCAGCTTAGATAGAGGGACTCTACCGGGCGAGCAGTTCTTC. The V gene is TRBV11-2, the J gene TRBJ2-1; D is possibly TRBD2 (6 bases). V was cut by 0 bases and J by 10 bases, with 19 bases left in between. The CDR3 length is 16 residues. Germline lookup yields CDR1 SGHAT and CDR2 FQNNGV.